Listed here are 9 T cell receptor beta chains from one sample, sequenced in a study of blood T cell repertoires in COVID-19. The repertoire was sequenced with immunoSEQ multiplex PCR; TCRdb's copy has only in-frame clones and lacks some. The sample lists 60,000 or so clones; 78% were seen once. Sequences were obtained from peripheral blood. The receptors were sampled from a human donor in a cohort sampled during active COVID-19.

This clone was found a few times. The chain links TRBV3-1 (or the pseudogene TRBV3-2) to TRBJ2-7; D may be TRBD2 (5 bases). The V end was cut by 1 base, the J end by 4 bases, with 20 bases between. Germline-derived CDR1 and CDR2 are LGHDT and YNNKEL (reference sequence). The CDR3 loop spans 17 amino acids. The chain's CDR3 is CASSQVYGDENRYEQYF. The CDR3 coding sequence is TGTGCCAGCAGCCAAGTTTACGGGGATGAAAATAGGTACGAGCAGTACTTC.

This clone is a singleton in its sample. This chain connects TRBV15 to TRBJ1-1, with D uncertain. This CDR3 is built from 14 residues. V dropped 0 bases and J dropped 0 bases, with 5 bases sitting between them. In germline, CDR1 is LNHNV, CDR2 YYDKDF (reference sequence). As DNA, the CDR3 is TGTGCCACCAGCAGAGATGCGGTGAACACTGAAGCTTTCTTT. Translation: CATSRDAVNTEAFF.

This sequence joins TRBV6-2 or TRBV6-3 and TRBJ2-7; D ambiguous. Germline CDR1 MNHEY, CDR2 SVGEGT. There are 14 residues in the CDR3. The V and J ends lost 6 bases and 4 bases respectively, with 16 bases between them. The CDR3 region has the DNA TGTGCCAGCAGCCCGACTGCCCCGGGTTACGAGCAGTACTTC. Translation: CASSPTAPGYEQYF.

The rearrangement joins TRBV10-3 to TRBJ1-2, with 8 positions matching TRBD1. This CDR3 is built from 14 residues. The V and J ends lost 3 bases and 7 bases, in that order; junction bases with no gene match: 7. Germline-derived CDR1 and CDR2 are ENHRY and SYGVKD. The CDR3 DNA follows: TGTGCCATCAGTGAATCAGGGGGCCCTAGTGGCTACACCTTC. Protein sequence: CAISESGGPSGYTF.

The chain combines TRBV7-8 with TRBJ2-7, with 7 nucleotides matching TRBD2. After removal of 1 base from V and 0 bases from J, the junction contained 3 bases not matched to a gene. The CDR3 sequence is 15 residues long. Germline loops: CDR1 SGHVS, CDR2 FQNEAQ. CDR3 in DNA: TGTGCCAGCAGCTTAGTAGGCGGGAGCTCCTACGAGCAGTACTTC. As protein: CASSLVGGSSYEQYF.

The genes are TRBV28 and TRBJ2-7; 8 nucleotides line up with TRBD1. V shed 2 bases, J shed 3 bases, and the junction held 15 bases outside the gene matches. The CDR3 has 18 residues. In germline, CDR1 is MDHEN, CDR2 SYDVKM. The CDR3, as DNA: TGTGCCAGCAGTTTACTCTCAGGGGGCGCTTTTTCGGTCTACGAGCAGTACTTC. This translates into CASSLLSGGAFSVYEQYF.

This rearrangement joins TRBV13 to TRBJ1-1; 7 bases agree with TRBD1. The J segment lost 9 bases and the V segment lost 4 bases, leaving 11 bases of the junction unmatched. Germline V gives CDR1 PRHDT, CDR2 FYEKMQ (reference sequence). CDR3 length: 14 amino acids. CDR3 region: CASSSLPRQGKAFF. The DNA of the CDR3 is TGTGCCAGCAGCTCCTTACCCAGACAGGGTAAAGCTTTCTTT.

The count of this clone is one. J is TRBJ2-5 and V is TRBV5-1; 7 positions agree with TRBD1. This CDR3 is 15 amino acids long. Per the germline V gene, CDR1 is SGHRS and CDR2 is YFSETQ. V shed 0 bases, J shed 2 bases, and the junction held 4 bases outside the gene matches. Written as DNA, the CDR3 is TGCGCCAGCAGCTTGGCGACAGGGTTTCAAGAGACCCAGTACTTC. This encodes CASSLATGFQETQYF.

The chain is built from TRBV2 and TRBJ2-1; D is perhaps TRBD1 (5 bases). This CDR3 spans 12 amino acids. Germline V gene lookup returns CDR1 SNHLY and CDR2 FYNNEI. Trimming took 6 bases from V and 8 from J, leaving 11 bases between them. In DNA, the CDR3 is TGTGCCAGCAGGGTAGACAGTGATGAGCAGTTCTTC. Amino acids: CASRVDSDEQFF.